The entry below gives a single T cell receptor beta chain sequence along with its context. Its antigen is currently unknown. Patients who had autoimmune disease history or got systemic immunosuppression were left out. Some clones are missing from TCRdb's copy, which holds only in-frame ones; the method was immunoSEQ multiplex PCR. The sample contains roughly 75,000 clones, 85% to 95% of which appear only once. Per germline, CDR1 SGHRS and CDR2 YFSETQ. After removal of 3 bases from V and 6 bases from J, the junction contained 3 bases not matched to a gene. CDR3 length: 12 amino acids. The data belong to a study of OX40 agonist ivuxolimab in advanced cancers. For the study at large: Ivuxolimab was delivered to patients intravenously every 2 weeks at doses spanning 0.01 to 10 mg/kg. Study-wide points: Still undetermined is the antigen specificity of the expanded peripheral T cells.

The TCR was taken from an adult with an advanced solid tumor such as melanoma, head and neck, liver or kidney cancer. J is TRBJ2-7 and V is TRBV5-1; TRBD1 aligns across 7 bases. Sequenced material: CD4+ or CD8+ T cells sorted from blood, taken in a trial of the OX40 agonist ivuxolimab. CDR3 sequence reads: CASSSSGGEQYF. DNA for the CDR3: TGCGCCAGCAGCTCCTCAGGGGGCGAGCAGTACTTC.